This T cell receptor (beta chain) stems from a study of shared clonotypes between healthy human individuals (dated by TCRdb to the early 2020s). Context from the whole study: The cohort comprised two women and a few men aged 18 to 49 years. The study deeply sequenced blood TCR repertoires of roughly five healthy adults to estimate repertoire size and the extent of clonotype sharing between individuals. Per donor, three plates each were used for CD4 naive and CD4 memory, two for CD8 naive, and one for CD8 memory. To increase sequencing depth and limit assay-specific biases, different laboratories used diverse techniques to prepare libraries and sequence TCR repertoires. Leukapheresis yielded between about 0.94 and 9.5 billion PBMCs per donor.

CD8 naive samples consisted of CD45RO-negative cells that were positively selected for CCR7, yielding a CD45RA+CCR7+ population without TemRA cells. The donors were healthy, HIV-negative adults with no recently reported acute infections or vaccinations. Every donor was a Caucasian adult living in Nashville, Tennessee, USA. After blood collection by leukapheresis, PBMCs were isolated using Ficoll-Histopaque density gradient centrifugation and then cryopreserved in the vapor phase of liquid nitrogen. Analytical flow cytometry was used to check the purity and quantity of each magnetically sorted T cell population. Genomic DNA was isolated from each sorted fraction and quantified by UV absorbance on a Nanodrop 2000c. Overall study results and their limits: Sampling was restricted to blood, and TCR repertoires in tissues likely differ from the TCR repertoires found in blood. When several donors were compared, the shared fraction of clonotypes was about 5.5% for naive CD4, more than 3% for naive CD8, roughly 2.3% for memory CD4, and around 0.37% for memory CD8. The small number of donors limited the genetic and exposure-history diversity represented. Clonotypes shared by all four sorted-subset donors showed higher generation probabilities than non-shared clonotypes. Larger estimated clonotype richness was generally found for naive subsets than for memory subsets. Based on pairwise subsampling, the degree of clonotype sharing among donors was expected to be affected by sequencing depth. Incomplete sequencing was indicated by rarefaction of sorted-subset datasets, despite the large sequencing depth.

TCR CDR3 regions were amplified from genomic DNA by multiplex PCR using the deep immunoSEQ assay. For each cell subset, the extracted genomic DNA was distributed evenly across all wells of several immunoSEQ 96-well plates, and each plate served as one replicate. For sorted subsets, around 200 ng genomic DNA, equal to tens of thousands of T cell genomes, was loaded into each replicate PCR. Purified libraries were quantified with a Qubit 3.0 fluorometer, sized on a Bioanalyzer 2100, and re-quantified with the KAPA Library Quantification kit. Every immunoSEQ 96-well plate was sequenced on a separate single-read 150-cycle Illumina NextSeq 550 flow cell. The paper's processing steps were these. Because the immunoSEQ output included only junctional sequences and no quality scores, the filtering could not be the same as the filtering used for full-length reads. To assign V/J genes and CDR3, sequences were annotated using PyIR, a Python wrapper for IgBLAST v1.9, with IMGT germline references. Reads with weak V/J assignments (E-value above 1e-6), missing CDR3, stop codons, out-of-frame junctions, or ambiguous translated residues were removed. V3J clonotypes were defined as sequences sharing the same inferred V gene, J gene, and CDR3 amino acid sequence. To compute the percentage overlap between repertoires, the number of shared unique clonotypes was divided by the size of the smaller repertoire. Three approaches were used to assess repertoire richness: RTK rarefaction, the Chao1 estimator, and Recon v2.1 estimates of unobserved clonotypes. Generation probabilities for all TCRbeta clonotypes obtained by the gDNA method from a handful of donors were computed using OLGA. TCRdb re-hosts the immuneACCESS table, in-frame sequences only. Its copies lack some clones; in the studies checked, an unresolved V gene accounts for under half of them, and the cause for the rest is not known. That table supplies the V and J calls and clone size; D and trimming were determined from the DNA. This sample is represented by roughly 890,000 clones; 80% to 95% of them were singletons. Less than 25% of the sample is taken by the ten largest.

V is shortened by 2 bases, J by 1 base, and the region joining them spans 8 bases. There are 14 amino acids in the CDR3, from cysteine to phenylalanine inclusive. Just the 42-base CDR3 DNA is kept, in frame starting at base 1. As encoded in the germline V gene (reference sequence), CDR1 is MNHNY while CDR2 is SVGAGI. Comments on this clone: It has no known antigen specificity. The sample holds no much larger clone one base away, and base qualities are not on file.

The sequenced material came from naive CD8+ T cells sorted from blood. This sample's cell subset or site label indicates: CD45RA+CCR7+. This clonotype was obtained from a man aged 30 to 45 in good health. The V and J segments used are TRBV6-6 and TRBJ2-5; the D gene cannot be resolved reliably. This receptor carries the CDR3 CASSYVGPQETQYF. The DNA is as follows: TGTGCCAGCAGTTACGTAGGACCCCAAGAGACCCAGTACTTC.